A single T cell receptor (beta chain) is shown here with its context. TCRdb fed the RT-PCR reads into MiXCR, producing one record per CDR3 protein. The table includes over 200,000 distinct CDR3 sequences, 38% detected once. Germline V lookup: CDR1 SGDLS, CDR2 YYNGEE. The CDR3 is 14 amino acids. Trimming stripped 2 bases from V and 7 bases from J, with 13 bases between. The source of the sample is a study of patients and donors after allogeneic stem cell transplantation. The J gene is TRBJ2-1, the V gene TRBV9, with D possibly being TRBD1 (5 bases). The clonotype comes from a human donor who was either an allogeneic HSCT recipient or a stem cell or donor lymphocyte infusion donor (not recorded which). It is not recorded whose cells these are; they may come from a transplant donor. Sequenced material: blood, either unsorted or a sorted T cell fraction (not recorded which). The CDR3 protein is CASSVTTASNEQFF. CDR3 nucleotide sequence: TGTGCCAGCAGCGTTACGACAGCCTCTAATGAGCAGTTCTTC.